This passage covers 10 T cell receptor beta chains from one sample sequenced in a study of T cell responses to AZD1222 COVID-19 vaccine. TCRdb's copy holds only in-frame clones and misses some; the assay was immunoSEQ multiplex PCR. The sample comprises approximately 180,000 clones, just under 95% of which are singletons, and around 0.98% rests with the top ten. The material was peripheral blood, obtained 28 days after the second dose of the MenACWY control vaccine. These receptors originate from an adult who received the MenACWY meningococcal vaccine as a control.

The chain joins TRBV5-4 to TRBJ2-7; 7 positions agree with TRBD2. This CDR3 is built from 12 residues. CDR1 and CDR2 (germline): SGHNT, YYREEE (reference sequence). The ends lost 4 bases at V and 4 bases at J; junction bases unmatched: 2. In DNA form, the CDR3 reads TGTGCCAGCAGCGGAGCGGGGTACGAGCAGTACTTC. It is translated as CASSGAGYEQYF.

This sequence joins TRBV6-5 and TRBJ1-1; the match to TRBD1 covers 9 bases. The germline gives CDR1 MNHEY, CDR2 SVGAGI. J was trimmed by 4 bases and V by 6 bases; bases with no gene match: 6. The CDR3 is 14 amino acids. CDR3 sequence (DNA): TGTGCCAGCAGATTTGACAGGGGGGGCACTGAAGCTTTCTTT. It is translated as CASRFDRGGTEAFF.

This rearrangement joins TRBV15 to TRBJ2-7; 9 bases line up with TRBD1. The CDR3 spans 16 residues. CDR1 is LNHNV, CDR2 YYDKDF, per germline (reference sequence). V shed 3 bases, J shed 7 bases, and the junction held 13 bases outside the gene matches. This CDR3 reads CATSRLPGQGWGEQYF. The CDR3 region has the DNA TGTGCCACCAGCAGGTTACCGGGACAGGGTTGGGGAGAGCAGTACTTC.

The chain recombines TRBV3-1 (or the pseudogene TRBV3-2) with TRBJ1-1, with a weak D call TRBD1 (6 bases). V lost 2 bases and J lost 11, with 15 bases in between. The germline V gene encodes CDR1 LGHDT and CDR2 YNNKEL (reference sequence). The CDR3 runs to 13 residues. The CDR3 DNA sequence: TGTGCCAGCAGCCAACGAAGGGGGGGAGGTGCTTTCTTT. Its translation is CASSQRRGGGAFF.

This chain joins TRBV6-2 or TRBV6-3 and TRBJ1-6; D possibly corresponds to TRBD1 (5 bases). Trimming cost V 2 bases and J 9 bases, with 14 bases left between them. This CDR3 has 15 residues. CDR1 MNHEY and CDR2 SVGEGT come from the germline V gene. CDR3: CASSYRGGRGSPLHF. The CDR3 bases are TGTGCCAGCAGTTACAGGGGCGGGCGTGGTTCACCCCTCCACTTT.

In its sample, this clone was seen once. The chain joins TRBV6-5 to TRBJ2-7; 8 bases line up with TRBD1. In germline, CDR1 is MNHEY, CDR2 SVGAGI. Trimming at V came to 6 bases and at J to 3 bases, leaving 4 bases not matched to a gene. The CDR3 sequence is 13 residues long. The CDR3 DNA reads TGTGCCAGCAGCCCAACAGGGGGCTACGAGCAGTACTTC. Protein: CASSPTGGYEQYF.

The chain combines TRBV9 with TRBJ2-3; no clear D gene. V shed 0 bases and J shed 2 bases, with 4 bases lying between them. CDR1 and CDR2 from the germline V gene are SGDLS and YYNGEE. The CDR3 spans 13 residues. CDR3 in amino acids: CASSVALTDTQYF. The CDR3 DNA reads TGTGCCAGCAGCGTAGCTCTCACAGATACGCAGTATTTT.

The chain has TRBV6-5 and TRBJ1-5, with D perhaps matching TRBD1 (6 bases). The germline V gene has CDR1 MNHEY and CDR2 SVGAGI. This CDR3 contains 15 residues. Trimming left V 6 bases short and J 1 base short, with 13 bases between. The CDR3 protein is CASRRTGTSNQPQHF. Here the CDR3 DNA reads TGTGCCAGCAGACGTACAGGGACAAGCAATCAGCCCCAGCATTTT.

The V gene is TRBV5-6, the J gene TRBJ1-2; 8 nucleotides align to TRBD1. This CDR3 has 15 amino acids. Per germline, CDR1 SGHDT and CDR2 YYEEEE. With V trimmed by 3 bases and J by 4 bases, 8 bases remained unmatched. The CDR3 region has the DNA TGTGCCAGCAGCTCCCACAGGGGGAGTATCTATGGCTACACCTTC. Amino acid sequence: CASSSHRGSIYGYTF.

The DNA of the CDR3 is TGTGCCAGCATCGAGGGGAATCAGCCCCAGCATTTT. It specifies CASIEGNQPQHF. The chain recombines TRBV28 with TRBJ1-5, with D perhaps matching TRBD1 (5 bases). V was clipped by 7 bases and J by 4 bases, with 8 bases between them. Germline V gene sequence: CDR1 MDHEN, CDR2 SYDVKM. The CDR3 has 12 amino acids.